One sample yielded the 30 T cell receptor beta chains listed below, sequenced in a study of blood T cell repertoires in COVID-19. Libraries were prepared by immunoSEQ multiplex PCR; TCRdb keeps only in-frame clonotypes and omits some of them. The profile covers some 340,000 clones, with more than 75% appearing a single time and approximately 5% taken by the ten largest. The material sequenced was PBMCs or T cells enriched from blood (not recorded which). These receptors were obtained from a woman in her 30s who had recovered from COVID-19.

The chain is built from TRBV29-1 and TRBJ1-5; D is perhaps TRBD1 (6 bases). CDR1 is SQVTM, CDR2 ANQGSEA, per germline. The CDR3 is made up of 13 amino acids. V was clipped by 6 bases and J by 1 base, with 10 bases between them. The CDR3 is CSVTDSSNQPQHF. In DNA form, the CDR3 reads TGCAGCGTGACGGACAGCAGCAATCAGCCCCAGCATTTT.

This clone was detected only once. This chain links TRBV7-9 with TRBJ1-2; D is perhaps TRBD1 (5 bases). CDR1 and CDR2 from the germline V gene are SEHNR and FQNEAQ (reference sequence). The V end lost 2 bases, the J end lost 4 bases, and 11 bases lay between the germline ends. This CDR3 contains 14 residues. The CDR3 nucleotides read TGTGCCAGCAGCTTAACAGGCGATACCTATGGCTACACCTTC. Its translation is CASSLTGDTYGYTF. Filled out from reference TRBV7-9 and TRBJ1-2, the complete variable domain reads DTGVSQNPRHKITKRGQNVTFRCDPISEHNRLYWYRQTLGQGPEFLTYFQNEAQLEKSRLLSDRFSAERPKGSFSTLEIQRTEQGDSAMYLCASSLTGDTYGYTFGSGTRLTVV.

The chain has TRBV5-6 and TRBJ1-5; 7 bases align to TRBD1. Germline CDR1 SGHDT, CDR2 YYEEEE. The CDR3 is 15 amino acids. J lost 3 bases, V lost 2 bases, and 5 bases had no gene match. CDR3 DNA: TGTGCCAGCAGCTTTACAGGGGCAGACAATCAGCCCCAGCATTTT. As protein: CASSFTGADNQPQHF.

The V and J genes are TRBV7-9 and TRBJ1-2, with a weak D call TRBD1 (6 bases). The CDR3 has 14 residues. V lost 0 bases and J lost 7, with 12 bases in between. The germline V gene has CDR1 SEHNR and CDR2 FQNEAQ (reference sequence). DNA for the CDR3: TGTGCCAGCAGCTTAGCGGGGAGAGGGGGTGGCTACACCTTC. Translation gives CASSLAGRGGGYTF.

The chain links TRBV2 to TRBJ1-2; a possible D gene is TRBD1 (5 bases). Germline V CDR1 and CDR2: SNHLY, FYNNEI. V lost 6 bases and J 2 bases, leaving 19 bases between the germline ends. This CDR3 is 16 amino acids long. The CDR3 protein is CASRVGLGRTNYGYTF. CDR3 DNA: TGTGCCAGCAGGGTGGGCTTGGGCAGGACAAACTATGGCTACACCTTC.

The rearrangement links TRBV7-3 to TRBJ2-5; TRBD2 agrees at 11 bases. The CDR3 loop spans 14 amino acids. Losses at the gene ends were 5 bases for V and 4 bases for J; bases not matched to a gene: 3. Germline values: CDR1 SGHTA, CDR2 FQGTGA. DNA of the CDR3: TGTGCCAGCAGCCTTAGCGGGGGGGCAGAGACCCAGTACTTC. This gives the protein CASSLSGGAETQYF.

This clone showed up just once. This chain links TRBV5-4 with TRBJ1-2, with D perhaps TRBD1 (6 bases). Germline values: CDR1 SGHNT, CDR2 YYREEE (reference sequence). The V end was cut by 5 bases, the J end by 4 bases, with 15 bases between. CDR3 length: 14 residues. In nucleotides, the CDR3 is TGTGCCAGCAGGCCGACAGGACAACTCTATGGCTACACCTTC. It specifies CASRPTGQLYGYTF.

This clone has just one count. The V and J genes are TRBV30 and TRBJ1-1; a possible D gene is TRBD1 (6 bases). Trimming left V 0 bases short and J 9 bases short, with 11 bases between. From germline, CDR1 is GTSNPN and CDR2 SVGIG (reference sequence). This CDR3 region has 12 residues. The CDR3 sequence: CAWSVHRDKAFF. Written as DNA, the CDR3 is TGTGCCTGGAGTGTCCACCGGGACAAAGCTTTCTTT. The full variable domain, in which reference TRBV30 and TRBJ1-1 provide the parts outside the CDR3, is SQTIHQWPATLVQPVGSPLSLECTVEGTSNPNLYWYRQAAGRGLQLLFYSVGIGQISSEVPQNLSASRPQDRQFILSSKKLLLSDSGFYLCAWSVHRDKAFFGQGTRLTVV.

This sequence joins TRBV12-5 and TRBJ2-7; a weak D match, TRBD1 (5 bases). CDR1 and CDR2 from the germline V gene are LGHNT and FRNRAP. This CDR3 is 12 amino acids long. Trimming pared 2 bases from V and 6 bases from J, leaving 8 bases between. CDR3 protein: CASGLRGPEQYF. In nucleotides, the CDR3 is TGTGCTAGTGGTTTGAGGGGCCCCGAGCAGTACTTC.

This chain uses TRBV4-1 with TRBJ1-4; perhaps TRBD1 as D (6 bases). The length of the CDR3 is 16 residues. The V gene lost 5 bases and the J gene lost 0 bases, with 13 bases spanning the gap. From germline, CDR1 is MGHRA and CDR2 YSYEKL. CDR3 nucleotide sequence: TGCGCCAGCAGCGCCCGGGACACTCCAACTAATGAAAAACTGTTTTTT. Protein product: CASSARDTPTNEKLFF.

This clone occurred a few times. CDR3 sequence: CASSGQGRTGYTF. As DNA, the CDR3 is TGTGCCAGCAGCGGACAGGGTCGGACTGGCTACACCTTC. The gene calls are TRBV6-5 and TRBJ1-2; 8 bases line up with TRBD1. CDR3 length equals 13 residues. V shed 6 bases, J shed 7 bases, and the junction held 7 bases outside the gene matches. Germline CDR1 MNHEY, CDR2 SVGAGI.

This clone was recorded a few times. J is TRBJ2-7 and V is TRBV7-2; no definite D call. The ends were cut back, 5 bases at V and 4 bases at J, with 15 bases in the middle. Germline loops: CDR1 SGHTA, CDR2 FQGNSA. The CDR3 consists of 14 residues. CDR3 in DNA: TGTGCCAGCAGCCCTCAGCGCGGTAGGTACGAGCAGTACTTC. This gives the protein CASSPQRGRYEQYF. The complete variable domain, with remaining parts taken from reference TRBV7-2 and TRBJ2-7, reads GAGVSQSPSNKVTEKGKDVELRCDPISGHTALYWYRQSLGQGLEFLIYFQGNSAPDKSGLPSDRFSAERTGGSVSTLTIQRTQQEDSAVYLCASSPQRGRYEQYFGPGTRLTVT.

The rearrangement uses TRBV5-1 and TRBJ1-4; possibly TRBD1 for D (5 bases). Germline values: CDR1 SGHRS, CDR2 YFSETQ. The CDR3 is 14 residues long. Trimming cost V 3 bases and J 3 bases, with 9 bases left between them. CDR3 loop: CASSSGRANEKLFF. CDR3 sequence (DNA): TGCGCCAGCAGCTCAGGGAGGGCTAATGAAAAACTGTTTTTT.

This chain links TRBV7-6 with TRBJ1-3; 7 nucleotides match TRBD1. V lost 3 bases and J lost 4; bases outside the gene matches: 6. The CDR3 totals 15 residues. CDR1 SGHVS and CDR2 FNYEAQ come from the germline V gene. The CDR3 is CASSFLGQVGNTIYF. The CDR3 DNA reads TGTGCCAGCAGCTTCTTAGGACAGGTCGGAAACACCATATATTTT.

CDR3 coding DNA: TGCGCCAGCAGCTTGGCAGGCACACCGCCGCGGGAGCTGTTTTTT. Its translation: CASSLAGTPPRELFF. The V gene is TRBV5-1, the J gene TRBJ2-2; D is ambiguous. The germline CDR1 and CDR2 sequences are SGHRS and YFSETQ. V was pared by 0 bases and J by 9 bases, with 15 bases between. The CDR3 runs to 15 residues. The full variable domain, completed using reference TRBV5-1 and TRBJ2-2, is KAGVTQTPRYLIKTRGQQVTLSCSPISGHRSVSWYQQTPGQGLQFLFEYFSETQRNKGNFPGRFSGRQFSNSRSEMNVSTLELGDSALYLCASSLAGTPPRELFFGEGSRLTVL.

Of note for this clone: Relative to the germline gene, one junction end is altered; a read error may explain this. This rearrangement joins TRBV7-9 to TRBJ2-3; D might be TRBD1 (6 bases). The germline CDR1 and CDR2 sequences are SEHNR and FQNEAQ (reference sequence). The CDR3 is 12 residues long. The DNA for the CDR3 is TGTGCCAGCAGCTTAAGTCAGGGGCCGTTGCATTTT. This sequence encodes CASSLSQGPLHF.

DNA for the CDR3: TGCAGCGTGGGACAGGGCGGCCTCGGCGGTTACGAGCAGTACTTC. Its translation: CSVGQGGLGGYEQYF. The chain couples TRBV29-1 to TRBJ2-7; TRBD1 matches 9 bases. This CDR3 comprises 15 residues. After removal of 6 bases from V and 4 bases from J, the junction contained 13 bases not matched to a gene. CDR1 and CDR2 (germline): SQVTM, ANQGSEA.

The CDR3 DNA follows: TGTGCCAGCAGTTACCGGCTAGTCCGTGAGACCCAGTACTTC. This translates into CASSYRLVRETQYF. This chain uses TRBV6-5 with TRBJ2-5; D remains unclear. CDR1 and CDR2 (germline): MNHEY, SVGAGI. The V end was cut by 2 bases, the J end by 5 bases, with 12 bases between. The CDR3 runs 14 residues.

CDR3 nucleotide sequence: TGTGCCAGCTCACCACAAGGGGGTCCGGGAGAGCAGTACTTC. It translates to CASSPQGGPGEQYF. The rearrangement links TRBV18 to TRBJ2-7; D might be TRBD1 (6 bases). Between the trimmed V and J ends, which lost 1 base and 7 bases, there was a span of 14 bases. The CDR3 extends over 14 amino acids. Germline loops: CDR1 KGHSH, CDR2 LQKENI.

V and J are TRBV7-6 and TRBJ1-4; maybe TRBD1 (6 bases). V lost 1 base, J lost 8 bases, and 14 bases lay in between. Germline V gene sequence: CDR1 SGHVS, CDR2 FNYEAQ. CDR3 size: 15 residues. The chain's CDR3 is CASSLGPSQGEKLFF. The CDR3, as DNA: TGTGCCAGCAGCTTAGGCCCCTCTCAGGGGGAAAAACTGTTTTTT.

A few counts support this clone. The chain has TRBV11-2 and TRBJ2-5; TRBD1 might be the D (6 bases). Trimming cost V 2 bases and J 4 bases, with 11 bases left between them. The CDR3 runs 14 residues. Germline V lookup: CDR1 SGHAT, CDR2 FQNNGV. CDR3 sequence (DNA): TGTGCCAGCAGCTTACCAGGGGCGGTAGAGACCCAGTACTTC. Translated, it gives CASSLPGAVETQYF.

This rearrangement joins TRBV6-1 to TRBJ1-5; D ambiguous. V lost 6 bases, J lost 4 bases, and 13 bases lay in between. Germline assignment: CDR1 MNHNS and CDR2 SASEGT. This CDR3 is built from 14 residues. CDR3 loop: CASSTYSGNQPQHF. In DNA form, the CDR3 reads TGTGCCAGCAGCACCTACAGTGGGAATCAGCCCCAGCATTTT.

The V and J genes are TRBV11-2 and TRBJ1-6, with D tentatively TRBD1 (6 bases). V was pared by 5 bases and J by 10 bases, with 18 bases between. Per germline, CDR1 SGHAT and CDR2 FQNNGV. The CDR3 has 15 amino acids. The CDR3 is CASSGYRELGSPLHF. CDR3 DNA: TGTGCCAGCAGCGGGTACAGGGAGCTGGGATCACCCCTCCACTTT.

The chain couples TRBV28 to TRBJ2-3; TRBD1 agrees at 10 bases. The CDR3 runs to 16 residues. Per the germline V gene, CDR1 is MDHEN and CDR2 is SYDVKM. V dropped 5 bases and J dropped 9; count of bases not matched to a gene: 14. The CDR3 loop reads CASSQRGTGALLTQYF. DNA for the CDR3: TGTGCCAGCAGTCAACGGGGGACAGGGGCCTTGTTGACGCAGTATTTT.

This chain joins TRBV27 and TRBJ2-7; 8 nucleotides line up with TRBD1. J was trimmed by 2 bases and V by 1 base; bases with no gene match: 7. Germline CDR1 MNHEY, CDR2 SMNVEV (reference sequence). The CDR3 extends over 16 amino acids. The CDR3 DNA sequence: TGTGCCAGCAGTTTATTCCGACAGGGGCTCCCCTACGAGCAGTACTTC. Protein product: CASSLFRQGLPYEQYF.

The chain recombines TRBV7-9 with TRBJ1-3; possible D gene TRBD1, 6 bases. V was shortened by 2 bases and J by 0 bases, with 14 bases between the two germline ends. This CDR3 region has 17 residues. Germline V CDR1 and CDR2: SEHNR, FQNEAQ (reference sequence). Written as DNA, the CDR3 is TGTGCCAGCAGCTTATCTTTTGGACAGAGCTCTGGAAACACCATATATTTT. Translation: CASSLSFGQSSGNTIYF.

V and J are TRBV13 and TRBJ1-2; D is perhaps TRBD1 (6 bases). The CDR3 length is 15 residues. The V and J ends lost 3 bases and 2 bases respectively, with 13 bases between them. The germline V gene has CDR1 PRHDT and CDR2 FYEKMQ (reference sequence). DNA for the CDR3: TGTGCCAGCAGCTTCGACACAGGGCACAACTATGGCTACACCTTC. As protein: CASSFDTGHNYGYTF.

The rearrangement uses TRBV25-1 and TRBJ2-2; D remains ambiguous. CDR1 is MGHDK and CDR2 is SYGVNS in the germline V gene. V lost 4 bases and J lost 0, with 12 bases in between. This CDR3 region has 16 residues. CDR3 sequence: CASSATGIPNTGELFF. CDR3 DNA sequence: TGTGCCAGCAGTGCCACCGGTATTCCGAACACCGGGGAGCTGTTTTTT.

The chain combines TRBV30 with TRBJ2-5; 7 nucleotides agree with TRBD2. The CDR3 runs 13 residues. The V gene's germline CDR1 is GTSNPN and CDR2 SVGIG (reference sequence). V trimming: 1 base; J trimming: 1 base; junction bases outside the gene matches: 0. This chain's CDR3 is CAWSAGGQETQYF. Here the CDR3 DNA reads TGTGCCTGGAGTGCGGGGGGCCAAGAGACCCAGTACTTC.

The chain carries TRBV7-7 and TRBJ2-3; TRBD2 aligns across 11 bases. The CDR3 is 16 amino acids. Germline CDR1 reads SSHAT; CDR2 reads FNYEAQ (reference sequence). V was clipped by 5 bases and J by 2 bases; unmatched bases: 6. CDR3: CASSRLGLADTDTQYF. CDR3 sequence (DNA): TGTGCCAGCAGCCGTCTGGGACTAGCGGACACAGATACGCAGTATTTT.